This T cell receptor beta chain was sequenced during a study of CD8 T cells in Susac syndrome. RNA totalling about 0.5 to 1 ug underwent reverse transcription with random hexamers. One entry per CDR3 protein results from TCRdb running MiXCR on the immunoSEQ multiplex PCR reads. Of 100,000 to 150,000 distinct CDR3 sequences listed, 90% to 95% are singletons. From blood CD8+ and CD4+ T cells, the TCR beta chain was sequenced. V lost 6 bases and J lost 2, with 13 bases in between. Germline V CDR1 and CDR2: LNHDA, SQIVND (reference sequence). The CDR3 length is 15 residues. Sample: CD4+ T cells from PBMCs. The genes are TRBV19 and TRBJ2-2; possibly TRBD2 for D (5 bases). The clonotype was recovered from a human donor in good health. The CDR3 region is CASSRTLSNTGELFF. The CDR3 DNA sequence: TGTGCCAGTAGCCGGACTCTCTCCAACACCGGGGAGCTGTTTTTT. Full variable domain (outside the CDR3, taken from reference TRBV19 and TRBJ2-2): DGGITQSPKYLFRKEGQNVTLSCEQNLNHDAMYWYRQDPGQGLRLIYYSQIVNDFQKGDIAEGYSVSREKKESFPLTVTSAQKNPTAFYLCASSRTLSNTGELFFGEGSRLTVL.